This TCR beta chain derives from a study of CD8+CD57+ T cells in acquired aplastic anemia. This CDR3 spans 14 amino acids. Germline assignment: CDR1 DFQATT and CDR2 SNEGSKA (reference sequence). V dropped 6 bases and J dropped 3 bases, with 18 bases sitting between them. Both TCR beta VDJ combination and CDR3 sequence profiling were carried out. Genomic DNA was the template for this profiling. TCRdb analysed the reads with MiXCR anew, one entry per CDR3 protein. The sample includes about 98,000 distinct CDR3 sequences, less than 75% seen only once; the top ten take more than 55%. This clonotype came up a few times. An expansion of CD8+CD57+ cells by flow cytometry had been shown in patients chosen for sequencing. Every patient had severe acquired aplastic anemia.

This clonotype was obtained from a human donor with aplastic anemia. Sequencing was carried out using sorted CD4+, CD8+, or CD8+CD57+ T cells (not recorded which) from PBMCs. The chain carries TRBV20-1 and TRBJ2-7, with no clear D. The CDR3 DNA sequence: TGCAGTGCACCGGACCCTAACAAACTCTACGAGCAGTACTTC. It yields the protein CSAPDPNKLYEQYF.